The 10 T cell receptor beta chains given below trace back to one sample, sequenced in a study of shared clonotypes between healthy human individuals (dated by TCRdb to 2020 to 2021). The library relied on the immunoSEQ multiplex PCR assay. In its TCRdb copy, this immuneACCESS table keeps in-frame sequences only and misses some clones. Where compared with another copy, unresolved V genes explain less than half of these, and the others have no known cause. This sample has approximately 1.4 million clones in its table, and 95% to 99% of those were observed once. 0.4% to 0.55% of the sample is held by the ten biggest clonotypes. Sequencing was carried out using naive CD4+ T cells sorted from blood. The cell subset or site label, as the study defines it: CD45RA+ positively selected. Receptors were obtained from a man aged 25 to 40 in good health.

This chain links TRBV7-9 with TRBJ2-3; TRBD2 matches 8 bases. The CDR3 sequence is 15 residues long. J was trimmed by 5 bases and V by 5 bases; bases with no gene match: 9. CDR1 SEHNR and CDR2 FQNEAQ come from the germline V gene (reference sequence). The CDR3: CASSLSGSKIDTQYF. CDR3 sequence (DNA): TGTGCCAGCAGCCTGAGCGGGAGTAAGATAGATACGCAGTATTTT.

The chain links TRBV18 to TRBJ2-1, with TRBD1 matching over 9 bases. Germline-derived CDR1 and CDR2 are KGHSH and LQKENI. J lost 4 bases, V lost 0 bases, and 10 bases had no gene match. This CDR3 region has 18 residues. CDR3 loop: CASSPPRIPGQGYNEQFF. The DNA of the CDR3 is TGTGCCAGCTCACCACCAAGGATCCCGGGACAGGGATACAATGAGCAGTTCTTC.

The chain is built from TRBV9 and TRBJ2-7; 14 bases are shared with TRBD2. Trimming cost V 2 bases and J 10 bases; bases outside gene matches: 11. Germline V lookup: CDR1 SGDLS, CDR2 YYNGEE. The CDR3 has 16 residues. The CDR3 reads CASSVDLGTSGSTQYF. Written as DNA, the CDR3 is TGTGCCAGCAGCGTCGACCTCGGGACTAGCGGGAGCACCCAGTACTTC.

In this sample, this clone turned up once. The chain carries TRBV28 and TRBJ1-2; 7 bases line up with TRBD1. V lost 6 bases and J lost 7; bases outside the gene matches: 17. The CDR3 runs 16 residues. Germline CDR1 reads MDHEN; CDR2 reads SYDVKM. CDR3 in DNA: TGTGCCAGCAGACGACAGGGCGGGGGCCAATTTCGTGGCTACACCTTC. It is translated as CASRRQGGGQFRGYTF.

V gene TRBV6-1 combines with J gene TRBJ2-5; D perhaps matches TRBD2 (5 bases). Trimming pared 2 bases from V and 5 bases from J, leaving 6 bases between. CDR1 is MNHNS and CDR2 is SASEGT in the germline V gene. The CDR3 is 12 residues long. CDR3 sequence reads: CASSERRETQYF. CDR3 nucleotide sequence: TGTGCCAGCAGTGAAAGGAGGGAGACCCAGTACTTC.

This rearrangement joins TRBV14 to TRBJ2-2; D gene uncertain. This CDR3 region has 13 residues. Germline V gene sequence: CDR1 SGHDN, CDR2 FVKESK. Trimming cost V 4 bases and J 5 bases, with 8 bases left between them. The CDR3 DNA is TGTGCCAGCAGCCTACAGTATACCGGGGAGCTGTTTTTT. It yields the protein CASSLQYTGELFF.

The chain links TRBV6-1 to TRBJ2-7, with TRBD1 matching 9 bases. This CDR3 spans 14 amino acids. Per germline, CDR1 MNHNS and CDR2 SASEGT. V was clipped by 6 bases and J by 5 bases; unmatched bases: 8. The CDR3 is CASSTTGQGNEQYF. Written as DNA, the CDR3 is TGTGCCAGCAGCACCACGGGACAGGGAAACGAGCAGTACTTC.

The chain has TRBV4-2 and TRBJ2-2, with D unresolved. The V gene lost 5 bases and the J gene lost 7 bases, with 8 bases spanning the gap. Germline V gives CDR1 LGHNA, CDR2 YNFKEQ. This CDR3 comprises 12 residues. The CDR3, as DNA: TGTGCCAGCAGCTGGGTTAACGGGGAGCTGTTTTTT. Translation gives CASSWVNGELFF.

The chain links TRBV7-2 to TRBJ2-5; TRBD2 agrees at 10 bases. Germline V gives CDR1 SGHTA, CDR2 FQGNSA. V shed 5 bases and J 5 bases; nucleotides not matched to a gene: 5. The CDR3 has 14 amino acids. CDR3 sequence reads: CASSLQAGGETQYF. In nucleotides, the CDR3 is TGTGCCAGCAGCCTGCAAGCGGGAGGGGAGACCCAGTACTTC. Full variable domain (remainder filled in from reference TRBV7-2 and TRBJ2-5): GAGVSQSPSNKVTEKGKDVELRCDPISGHTALYWYRQSLGQGLEFLIYFQGNSAPDKSGLPSDRFSAERTGGSVSTLTIQRTQQEDSAVYLCASSLQAGGETQYFGPGTRLLVL.

This CDR3 is CASSYGRVAGEQYF. DNA for the CDR3: TGTGCCAGCAGTTATGGTCGGGTGGCGGGAGAGCAGTACTTC. The V and J genes are TRBV6-6 and TRBJ2-7; possibly TRBD2 for D (6 bases). Looked up from germline, CDR1 is MNHNY and CDR2 is SVGAGI (reference sequence). This CDR3 is built from 14 residues. Trimming left V 3 bases short and J 7 bases short, with 16 bases between.